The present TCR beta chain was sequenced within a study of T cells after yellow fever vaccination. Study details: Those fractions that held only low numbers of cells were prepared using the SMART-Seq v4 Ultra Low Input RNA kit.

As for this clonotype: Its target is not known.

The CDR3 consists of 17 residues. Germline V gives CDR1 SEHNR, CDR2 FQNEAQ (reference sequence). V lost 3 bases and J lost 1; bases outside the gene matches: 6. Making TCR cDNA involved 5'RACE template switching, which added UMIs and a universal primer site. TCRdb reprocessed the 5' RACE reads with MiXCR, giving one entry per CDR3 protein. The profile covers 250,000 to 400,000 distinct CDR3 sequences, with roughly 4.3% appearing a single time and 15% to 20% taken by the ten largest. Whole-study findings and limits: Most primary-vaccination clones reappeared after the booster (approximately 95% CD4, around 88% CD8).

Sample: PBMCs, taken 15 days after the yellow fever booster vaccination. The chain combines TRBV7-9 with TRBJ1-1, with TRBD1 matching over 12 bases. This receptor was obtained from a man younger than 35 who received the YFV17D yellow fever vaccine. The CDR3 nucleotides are TGTGCCAGCAGCTTTCCGGGACAGGGGGCGTGGAACACTGAAGCTTTCTTT. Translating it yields CASSFPGQGAWNTEAFF.